A selection of T cell receptor beta chains follows, all from one sample in a study of T-cell memory formation after mild COVID-19. TCRdb independently ran MiXCR on the 5' RACE reads; one entry per CDR3 protein. This table holds roughly 160,000 distinct CDR3 sequences, 10% to 15% found once. The sequencing input was PBMCs or a T cell subset sorted from them (not recorded which). Source of these receptors: a man aged 18-30 years who had mild COVID-19 (a few samples of this study predate the infection). Cell type and time point are not known. CDR3s include the opening cysteine and the closing phenylalanine or tryptophan. D genes are given only for firm matches. Clone size is given for some rows only: seen once, a few or many times, or a class if the clone is expanded.

.,TRBV12-3/TRBV12-4,.,TRBJ1-2,CASSDSLSGYTF,TGTGCCAGCAGTGACAGTTTGTCTGGCTACACCTTC
.,TRBV6-6,.,TRBJ2-5,CASHRYQETQYF,TGTGCCAGCCACCGGTACCAAGAGACCCAGTACTTC
.,TRBV7-2,.,TRBJ2-1,CASSFPGTAQFF,TGTGCCAGCAGCTTCCCGGGCACCGCCCAGTTCTTC
.,TRBV9,many,TRBJ2-7,CASSVGVGGEQYF,TGTGCCAGCAGCGTAGGGGTTGGGGGCGAGCAGTACTTC
TRBD2,TRBV20-1,.,TRBJ2-1,CSASLAGGPNEQFF,TGCAGTGCTAGCCTGGCGGGGGGGCCGAATGAGCAGTTCTTC
.,TRBV7-2,.,TRBJ2-5,CASSHPGLEWTQYF,TGTGCCAGCAGCCACCCAGGACTGGAATGGACCCAGTACTTC
.,TRBV7-2,.,TRBJ2-5,CATSRGAETQYF,TGTGCCACCAGCCGGGGGGCGGAGACCCAGTACTTC
TRBD1,TRBV24-1,few,TRBJ2-3,CATSFGQGRTDTQYF,TGTGCCACCAGTTTCGGACAGGGGAGGACAGATACGCAGTATTTT
.,TRBV6-1,few,TRBJ1-1,CASSERGNTEAFF,TGTGCCAGCAGTGAAAGGGGGAACACTGAAGCTTTCTTT
.,TRBV14,.,TRBJ2-3,CASSPRVLTDTQYF,TGTGCCAGCAGCCCCAGAGTGCTCACAGATACGCAGTATTTT
TRBD2,TRBV7-3,many,TRBJ2-2,CASSLVGGGNTGELFF,TGTGCCAGCAGCTTAGTAGGCGGGGGGAACACCGGGGAGCTGTTTTTT
.,TRBV4-2,.,TRBJ2-2,CASSRILRGRGNTGELFF,TGTGCCAGCAGCCGCATTCTACGGGGTAGGGGGAACACCGGGGAGCTGTTTTTT
TRBD1,TRBV6-5,few,TRBJ1-6,CASSGQGSAPLHF,TGTGCCAGCAGTGGACAGGGTAGTGCACCCCTCCACTTT
.,TRBV24-1,few,TRBJ2-5,CATSEGGQETQYF,TGTGCCACCAGTGAGGGGGGCCAGGAGACCCAGTACTTC
.,TRBV3-1,few,TRBJ2-3,CASSLKYTQYF,TGTGCCAGCAGCCTAAAGTATACGCAGTATTTT
TRBD2,TRBV4-3,few,TRBJ2-7,CASSQGTRTSGYEQYF,TGCGCCAGCAGCCAAGGTACGCGAACTAGCGGCTACGAGCAGTACTTC
.,TRBV7-2,few,TRBJ1-5,CASTPTPYQPQHF,TGTGCCAGCACTCCGACCCCATATCAGCCCCAGCATTTT
TRBD2,TRBV5-1,.,TRBJ2-1,CASSSGTSGGYNEQFF,TGCGCCAGCAGCTCCGGGACTAGCGGGGGTTACAATGAGCAGTTCTTC
TRBD2,TRBV24-1,few,TRBJ2-5,CATSDRWGAGEGETQYF,TGTGCCACCAGTGACCGGTGGGGAGCGGGGGAAGGAGAGACCCAGTACTTC
.,TRBV19,.,TRBJ2-1,CASNLRTSSSYNEQFF,TGTGCCAGTAACCTTAGGACTTCCAGCTCCTACAATGAGCAGTTCTTC
.,TRBV5-1,.,TRBJ1-1,CASSSASLGETEAFF,TGCGCCAGCAGCTCGGCCTCTTTGGGGGAGACTGAAGCTTTCTTT
TRBD1,TRBV5-1,few,TRBJ2-7,CASSLVTGGATYEQYF,TGCGCCAGCAGCTTGGTTACAGGGGGCGCAACTTACGAGCAGTACTTC
TRBD1,TRBV5-1,.,TRBJ2-2,CASSLGTQGARELFF,TGCGCCAGCAGCTTGGGAACGCAGGGGGCACGGGAGCTGTTTTTT